A single sample gave rise to the 15 T cell receptor beta chains below, sequenced in a study of blood T cell repertoires in COVID-19. Clones were sequenced by immunoSEQ multiplex PCR, and TCRdb holds only the in-frame ones, with some missing. The sample shows about 130,000 clones, about 89% of them seen only once. The sequencing sample was made of peripheral blood. These receptors all stem from a man aged 60 to 75 with active or convalescent COVID-19.

The CDR3 sequence is CSVEGAATGYTF. DNA for the CDR3: TGCAGCGTTGAAGGTGCGGCTACAGGCTACACCTTC. The chain has TRBV29-1 and TRBJ1-2; D call uncertain. V was clipped by 1 base and J by 8 bases, with 11 bases between them. Germline V gene data show CDR1 as SQVTM and CDR2 as ANQGSEA. The CDR3 consists of 12 residues.

The sample holds a few counts of this clone. This chain connects TRBV7-9 to TRBJ2-3; 13 bases line up with TRBD2. Germline V gives CDR1 SEHNR, CDR2 FQNEAQ (reference sequence). This CDR3 comprises 16 residues. Losses at the gene ends were 5 bases for V and 5 bases for J; bases not matched to a gene: 7. The CDR3 DNA is TGTGCCAGCAGCCGGACTAGCGGGAGTGGTGAAGATACGCAGTATTTT. Its translation is CASSRTSGSGEDTQYF.

This chain links TRBV28 with TRBJ1-2; 11 bases align to TRBD1. This CDR3 contains 15 residues. The germline V gene has CDR1 MDHEN and CDR2 SYDVKM. After removal of 7 bases from V and 5 bases from J, the junction contained 9 bases not matched to a gene. The CDR3 reads CASIFRDRGWYGYTF. CDR3 coding DNA: TGTGCCAGCATCTTCCGGGACAGGGGGTGGTATGGCTACACCTTC.

The rearrangement joins TRBV4-3 to TRBJ2-1; tentatively, D is TRBD2 (5 bases). Germline V CDR1 and CDR2: LGHNA, YSLEER. V lost 0 bases and J lost 2, with 8 bases in between. The CDR3 is 15 amino acids. DNA for the CDR3: TGCGCCAGCAGCCAAGACGCTAGCCCCTACAATGAGCAGTTCTTC. Protein: CASSQDASPYNEQFF.

The gene calls are TRBV7-2 and TRBJ2-7, with TRBD2 identical over 10 bases. V was pared by 2 bases and J by 4 bases, with 5 bases of the junction left unmatched. The CDR3 consists of 15 residues. Germline V gene data show CDR1 as SGHTA and CDR2 as FQGNSA. The CDR3 region has the DNA TGTGCCAGCAGCTTAAGCGGGAGGGCCGGTTACGAGCAGTACTTC. Translation: CASSLSGRAGYEQYF.

The gene calls are TRBV2 and TRBJ1-1; no clear D. The CDR3 has 13 amino acids. V was cut by 1 base and J by 1 base, with 4 bases left in between. Per the germline V gene, CDR1 is SNHLY and CDR2 is FYNNEI. The DNA of the CDR3 is TGTGCCAGCAGTGAAGAGAGGAACACTGAAGCTTTCTTT. This gives the protein CASSEERNTEAFF.

This rearrangement joins TRBV27 to TRBJ2-4, with D possibly being TRBD1 (5 bases). V gave up 8 bases and J gave up 0 bases, with 20 bases separating them. The CDR3 length is 17 residues. CDR1 is MNHEY, CDR2 SMNVEV, per germline (reference sequence). The CDR3 is CASEWPPDILAKNIQYF. CDR3 coding DNA: TGTGCCAGCGAATGGCCCCCGGACATCCTAGCCAAAAACATTCAGTACTTC.

This chain uses TRBV4-3 with TRBJ2-7, with TRBD1 matching over 10 bases. Germline trimming cut 4 bases from V and 2 bases from J; bases unmatched to any gene: 2. Germline CDR1 LGHNA, CDR2 YSLEER. The CDR3 length is 14 residues. CDR3 in DNA: TGCGCCAGCAGCCGTGGGACAGGGGCCTACGAGCAGTACTTC. It specifies CASSRGTGAYEQYF.

V gene TRBV2 combines with J gene TRBJ2-7, with TRBD1 matching over 11 bases. CDR1 is SNHLY, CDR2 FYNNEI, per germline. Unmatched junction bases numbered 5, after V lost 7 bases and J lost 0 bases. The CDR3 contains 15 residues. The CDR3 coding sequence is TGTGCCAGCACGCCCGGACAGGGGGCCTCCTACGAGCAGTACTTC. It yields the protein CASTPGQGASYEQYF.

The chain is built from TRBV28 and TRBJ2-3, with 14 nucleotides matching TRBD2. The CDR3 loop spans 18 amino acids. Looked up from germline, CDR1 is MDHEN and CDR2 is SYDVKM. J lost 4 bases, V lost 6 bases, and 12 bases had no gene match. The DNA for the CDR3 is TGTGCCAGCAGCCCGGCGGGACTAGCGGGAGATGGAGCAGATACGCAGTATTTT. Its protein is CASSPAGLAGDGADTQYF.

V is TRBV6-6 and J is TRBJ2-5, with TRBD2 matching 8 bases. The CDR3 extends over 16 amino acids. Trimming at V came to 5 bases and at J to 2 bases, leaving 10 bases not matched to a gene. Germline V gives CDR1 MNHNY, CDR2 SVGAGI (reference sequence). The CDR3 protein is CASSAPSPGGQETQYF. In DNA, the CDR3 is TGTGCCAGCAGTGCTCCATCTCCGGGAGGGCAAGAGACCCAGTACTTC.

The chain has TRBV18 and TRBJ2-5; D is unclear. CDR1 and CDR2 from the germline V gene are KGHSH and LQKENI. Trimming stripped 3 bases from V and 1 base from J, with 6 bases between. This CDR3 spans 13 amino acids. As DNA, the CDR3 is TGTGCCAGCTCACCGTCCGGCCAAGAGACCCAGTACTTC. Protein product: CASSPSGQETQYF.

The chain combines TRBV2 with TRBJ1-1; unclear D gene. V was shortened by 1 base and J by 1 base, with 10 bases between the two germline ends. CDR1 and CDR2 (germline): SNHLY, FYNNEI. This CDR3 region has 15 residues. The CDR3 DNA reads TGTGCCAGCAGTGAAGTGGCGGGATCGAACACTGAAGCTTTCTTT. Amino acids: CASSEVAGSNTEAFF. The complete variable domain, with remaining parts taken from reference TRBV2 and TRBJ1-1, reads EPEVTQTPSHQVTQMGQEVILRCVPISNHLYFYWYRQILGQKVEFLVSFYNNEISEKSEIFDDQFSVERPDGSNFTLKIRSTKLEDSAMYFCASSEVAGSNTEAFFGQGTRLTVV.

This rearrangement joins TRBV6-6 to TRBJ1-4; 8 nucleotides line up with TRBD1. J gave up 8 bases and V 6 bases, and 8 bases lay outside the gene matches. CDR3 length: 14 amino acids. Germline V gene data show CDR1 as MNHNY and CDR2 as SVGAGI (reference sequence). The CDR3 nucleotides are TGTGCCAGCAGACCCGGACAGGGAGGCGAAAAACTGTTTTTT. Its protein is CASRPGQGGEKLFF.

The chain recombines TRBV4-3 with TRBJ2-2; D is uncertain. In germline, CDR1 is LGHNA, CDR2 YSLEER. Trimming removed 0 bases from V and 4 bases from J, with 6 bases in between. This CDR3 comprises 14 residues. The CDR3 DNA is TGCGCCAGCAGCCAAGATTGGCTCACCGGGGAGCTGTTTTTT. This translates into CASSQDWLTGELFF.